Listed below are T cell receptor beta chains from one sample, sequenced in a study of patients and donors after allogeneic stem cell transplantation. TCRdb re-called the RT-PCR reads through MiXCR, storing one row per CDR3 protein. The sample shows some 160,000 distinct CDR3 sequences, about 24% of them seen only once. Sequences were obtained from blood, either unsorted or a sorted T cell fraction (not recorded which). Receptor source: a human donor who was either an allogeneic HSCT recipient or a stem cell or donor lymphocyte infusion donor (not recorded which). It is not recorded whose cells these are; they may come from a transplant donor. Both conserved end residues are trimmed from each CDR3. Some rows mark clone size as missing; the rest say once, few, many or name a class of expanded clone.

clone size	V gene	J gene	CDR3 protein
few	TRBV28	TRBJ2-2	ASTSPRWGTGELF
-	TRBV4-3	TRBJ1-1	ASSQEDGTEAF
-	TRBV2	TRBJ1-5	ASSPGQGGFHQPQH
few	TRBV5-6	TRBJ1-1	ASSFWVWTNTEAF
-	TRBV10-3	TRBJ2-3	AIGTAGLNTDTQY
few	TRBV5-1	TRBJ2-7	ASSWLITTDTYEQY
-	TRBV27	TRBJ1-5	ASSPWGEENQPQH
few	TRBV25-1	TRBJ1-1	ASGKWTEAF
few	TRBV3-1	TRBJ1-2	ASSQGGMDYGYT
-	TRBV20-1	TRBJ2-2	SATNTGELF
-	TRBV20-1	TRBJ2-1	SAAPSSYNEQF
-	TRBV7-8	TRBJ1-3	ASSLPTGGASGNTIY
-	TRBV7-9	TRBJ2-5	ASSLVGTWGTQY
-	TRBV20-1	TRBJ1-4	SARRQGREKLF
few	TRBV29-1	TRBJ2-1	SVESLNRQQF
few	TRBV5-1	TRBJ2-7	ASSLRTPLMHEQY